The present TCR beta chain was sequenced within a study of T cell responses to AZD1222 COVID-19 vaccine (dated by TCRdb to the early 2020s). About the investigation overall: A total of approximately 240 trial participants underwent TCR sequencing, of whom 200 to 220 had received two doses of AZD1222 and around 26 had received two doses of the MenACWY control vaccine. Trial participants were enrolled by age into 18-55, 56-69 and 70-plus year subgroups, with approximately 160, 26 and 62 TCR-sequenced participants respectively. The full study reports these points: Conclusions about previously exposed vaccinees are limited, since just a handful of AZD1222 recipients were seropositive for SARS-CoV-2 at baseline. Participants were mostly white British, with more females than males. The authors suggested clonal diversity may have been underestimated. The 56-69-year group was small, and its depth increase did not reach significance, likely because of low power. The vaccine-associated CD4 TCRs covered the entire spike protein, and the dominant responses fell in regions 160-218 and 743-854. No day 14 peak-response samples were available, so repertoires were characterized only after the peak T cell response. Epitopes outside the regions mutated in the B.1.351 and B.1.1.7 variants were reportedly recognized by nearly half of the unique spike-specific TCRs. A significant rise in spike-specific TCR breadth and depth was observed after two AZD1222 doses relative to day 0 and relative to MenACWY recipients.

With respect to this clone: Its antigen remains undetermined. No quality values exist for individual bases; no much larger clone is one base distant.

The CDR3 regions of human TCRbeta chains were analyzed by immunosequencing. The authors' analysis ran thus. TCRs in the repertoires were compared against a reference library of SARS-CoV-2-specific TCRs that had been generated with the MIRA antigen-specificity platform. Breadth was defined as the fraction of unique TCRs that were SARS-CoV-2-associated. Depth was defined as the fraction of total T cells that were SARS-CoV-2-associated. Using the MIRA data, each spike-specific TCR was assigned both to the spike region to which the TCR was reactive and to a CD4 or CD8 class. Log10-transformed breadth and depth values were compared by one-way ANOVA with Sidak's multiple comparisons tests. The table was pulled from immuneACCESS by TCRdb, which kept in-frame rearrangements only. Such tables lose some clones; where checked, under half of the loss comes from unresolved V genes, and the rest has no known cause. The D gene and trimming were derived from the DNA, and the V and J assignments and clone size from that table. Across this sample there are 70,000 to 95,000 clones, with around 90% seen only once. The ten largest make up about 8% of the sample.

Per the germline V gene, SGHRS is the CDR1 and YFSETQ is the CDR2. Reading from cysteine to phenylalanine, the CDR3 counts 14 amino acids. Left in the record is the CDR3 DNA by itself, 42 bases read in frame from the first base. V is cut back by 0 bases and J by 5 bases, with 1 base in the junction unmatched. The time point label of this sample denotes: about 28 days (+/-7) after the second vaccine dose. AZD1222 recipients whose second dose came at about 4 weeks and those whose second dose came at about 12 weeks were combined into one group, since spike-specific TCR depth and breadth did not differ between the two schedules. Vaccinee samples were obtained from the UK trials COV001 and COV002, which included a single-blind randomized controlled phase 2/3 trial of AZD1222 (ChAdOx1 nCoV-19) in healthy adults. For TCRbeta chain sequencing, PBMC samples were collected from trial participants at day 0 and at day 28 after the second dose.

The chain employs TRBV5-1 and TRBJ2-7, with 11 junctional bases fitting TRBD1. This sequence was found in an adult who received the AZD1222 COVID-19 vaccine. Sequencing used peripheral blood, obtained 28 days after the second AZD1222 dose. The CDR3 amino acid sequence is: CASSLGTGGNEQYF. In nucleotide form, the sequence is TGCGCCAGCAGCTTGGGGACAGGGGGCAACGAGCAGTACTTC.